These T cell receptor beta chains were read from a single sample in a study of human T cells and chemical hapten exposure. TCRdb re-called the RACE reads with MiXCR, one entry per CDR3 protein. This repertoire shows 95,000 or so distinct CDR3 sequences, about an eighth found once; its top ten account for more than 3%. This specimen consisted of whole blood, obtained in connection with sensitization to the hapten diphenylcyclopropenone (DPC). The receptors come from a woman aged 35 to 49 with alopecia areata. Some clones in this sample may be carry-over from other donors' samples. Both conserved end residues are trimmed from each CDR3. The D gene is left open where the match is weak.

>TRBJ1-2|.|TRBV19
ASSIRGDGYT
>TRBJ2-5|.|TRBV7-8
ASSLGSDLETQY
>TRBJ2-5|.|TRBV20-1
SAPQGVGRETQY
>TRBJ1-6|.|TRBV28
ASSSGTGIVGPLH
>TRBJ2-3|.|TRBV19
ASSRGLPTDTQY
>TRBJ1-3|TRBD1|TRBV7-6
ASSLEGQGRNTIY
>TRBJ2-3|TRBD2|TRBV11-2
ASSLWASGGFSDTQY
>TRBJ2-3|.|TRBV7-2
ASKSRASTDTQY
>TRBJ1-1|TRBD1|TRBV6-2/TRBV6-3
ASHSGRTGLYNEAF
>TRBJ1-5|.|TRBV13
ASSRNRGNQPQH
>TRBJ1-1|.|TRBV12-3/TRBV12-4
ASSFWLNTKAF
>TRBJ2-1|.|TRBV20-1
SARDGLGEGNEQF
>TRBJ1-1|.|TRBV6-2/TRBV6-3
ASSYGTETMNTEAF
>TRBJ1-1|.|TRBV7-2
ASSLSRAEAF
>TRBJ1-5|.|TRBV20-1
SASPEDSNQPQH
>TRBJ2-7|TRBD1|TRBV19
ASSVGQDSFYEQY
>TRBJ1-1|.|TRBV6-5
ASSSNRATEAF
>TRBJ2-7|.|TRBV28
ASSPIDSYEQY
>TRBJ1-4|.|TRBV3-1
ASSQIRQGTGSNEKLF
>TRBJ2-3|.|TRBV27
ASSSSTRGYNTQY
>TRBJ1-2|.|TRBV3-1
ASSLRAAIYGYT
>TRBJ2-3|.|TRBV6-1
ASGPLGPSTDTQY
>TRBJ1-2|.|TRBV29-1
SVADYGYT
>TRBJ2-3|TRBD2|TRBV4-3
ASSLSGGGDDTQY
>TRBJ1-4|TRBD1|TRBV7-2
ASSRGQGASSEKLF
>TRBJ2-7|TRBD2|TRBV7-2
ASRAGTYEQY
>TRBJ2-1|TRBD2|TRBV4-2
ASSPDGTSRTNEQF
>TRBJ2-2|TRBD2|TRBV3-1
ASSLGGTPSGELF
>TRBJ2-6|.|TRBV28
ASSLGDSGANVLT
>TRBJ2-5|.|TRBV11-2
ASSAGPQETQY
>TRBJ1-2|.|TRBV19
ASSISADNYGYT
>TRBJ2-7|TRBD1|TRBV20-1
SADGTGARNEQY
>TRBJ1-1|.|TRBV4-1
ASSQDFGVLNTEAF
>TRBJ2-2|.|TRBV19
ATSPGASNTGELF
>TRBJ1-5|.|TRBV7-2
ASSRQLDSNQPQH